This T cell receptor beta chain was identified in a study of spatial heterogeneity in lung cancer. A few counts support this clonotype. TCRdb itself ran the 5' RACE reads through MiXCR, one entry per CDR3 protein. The sample yields tens of thousands of distinct CDR3 sequences, over 10% seen once. As for time point: sample taken at primary tumor resection. Unsorted whole RNA from tumor, nontumor lung or frozen PBMC underwent sequencing. Looked up from germline, CDR1 is SGHDN and CDR2 is FVKESK. CDR3 length: 15 amino acids. V dropped 4 bases and J dropped 6 bases, with 18 bases sitting between them. V is TRBV14 and J is TRBJ1-2; D is unresolved. This clonotype originated in a male donor with early-stage non-small cell lung cancer. The material was PBMCs, obtained at surgery. The CDR3 sequence is CASSRGPGKGDGYTF. The CDR3 DNA sequence: TGTGCCAGCAGCCGCGGGCCCGGGAAGGGTGATGGCTACACCTTC.